This TCR beta chain was profiled in a study of T-cell memory formation after mild COVID-19. Study at large: TCR clusters were largely donor specific.

Whole-study findings and limits: While clones contracting from day 15 to 85 were balanced between CD4 and CD8, later expanders leaned CD4+. Whether second-wave clones peaking at day 37 were SARS-CoV-2 specific went unconfirmed.

As for this clonotype: Its matching antigen is unknown.

TCRdb re-called the 5' RACE reads with MiXCR, one entry per CDR3 protein. The sample includes about 210,000 distinct CDR3 sequences, roughly a tenth of them seen just once. This CDR3 region has 13 residues. Germline assignment: CDR1 LGHNA and CDR2 YNFKEQ. J gave up 7 bases and V 7 bases, and 7 bases lay outside the gene matches. The sequencing sample was made of PBMCs or a T cell subset sorted from them (not recorded which). The V call is TRBV4-2, the J call TRBJ2-1; the match to TRBD2 covers 7 bases. This sequence was found in a man aged 18 to 29 who had mild COVID-19 (a few samples of this study predate the infection). Cell type and time point are not known. CDR3 bases: TGTGCCAGCAACCGGGGCGGGGGTAATGAGCAGTTCTTC. It codes for CASNRGGGNEQFF.